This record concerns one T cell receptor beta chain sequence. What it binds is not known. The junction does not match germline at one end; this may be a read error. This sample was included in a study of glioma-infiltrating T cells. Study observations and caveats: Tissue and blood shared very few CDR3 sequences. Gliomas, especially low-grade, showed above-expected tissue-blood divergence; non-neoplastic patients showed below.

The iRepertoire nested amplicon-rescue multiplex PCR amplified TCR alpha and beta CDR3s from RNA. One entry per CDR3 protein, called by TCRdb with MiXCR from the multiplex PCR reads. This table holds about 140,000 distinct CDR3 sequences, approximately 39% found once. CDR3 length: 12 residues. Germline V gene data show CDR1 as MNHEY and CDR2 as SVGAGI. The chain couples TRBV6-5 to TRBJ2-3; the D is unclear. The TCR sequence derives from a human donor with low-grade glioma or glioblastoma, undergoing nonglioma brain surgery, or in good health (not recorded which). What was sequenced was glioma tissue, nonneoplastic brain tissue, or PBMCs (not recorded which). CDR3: CAISESGDTQYF. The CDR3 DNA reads TGTGCCATCAGTGAGTCCGGTGATACGCAGTATTTT.